The present entry profiles one TCR beta chain with its context. This CDR3 is built from 15 residues. CDR1 SGHTA and CDR2 FQGTGA come from the germline V gene. After removal of 0 bases from V and 5 bases from J, the junction contained 6 bases not matched to a gene. Only in-frame clones appear in the TCRdb table, and some are missing; sequencing was by immunoSEQ multiplex PCR. The sample lists roughly 12,000 clones, 90% to 95% occurring once. The data were taken from a study of technical replicates of blood from a few donors. Sequenced input: PBMCs. This TCR derives from a human donor in good health. The chain has TRBV7-3 and TRBJ2-7, with 8 nucleotides matching TRBD1. CDR3 sequence reads: CASSLTAKTGDEQYF. Written as DNA, the CDR3 is TGTGCCAGCAGCTTAACGGCCAAGACAGGGGACGAGCAGTACTTC.